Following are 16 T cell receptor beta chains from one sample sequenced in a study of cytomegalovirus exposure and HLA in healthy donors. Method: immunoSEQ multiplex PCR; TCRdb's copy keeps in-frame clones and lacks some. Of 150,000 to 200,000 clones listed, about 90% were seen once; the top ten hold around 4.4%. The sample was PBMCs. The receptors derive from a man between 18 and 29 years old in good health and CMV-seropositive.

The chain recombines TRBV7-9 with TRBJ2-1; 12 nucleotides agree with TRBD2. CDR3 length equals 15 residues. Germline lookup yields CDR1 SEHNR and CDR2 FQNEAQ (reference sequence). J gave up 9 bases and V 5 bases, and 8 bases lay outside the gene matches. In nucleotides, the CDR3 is TGTGCCAGCAGCCCTCTAGCGGGAGGGCCGGGTGAGCAGTTCTTC. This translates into CASSPLAGGPGEQFF.

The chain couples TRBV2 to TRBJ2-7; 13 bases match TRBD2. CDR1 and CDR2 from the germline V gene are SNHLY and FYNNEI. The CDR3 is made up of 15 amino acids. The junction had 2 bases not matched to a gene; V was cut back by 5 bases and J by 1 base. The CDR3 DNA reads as TGTGCCAGCAGTCCGACTAGCGGGAGGTCCTACGAGCAGTACTTC. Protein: CASSPTSGRSYEQYF.

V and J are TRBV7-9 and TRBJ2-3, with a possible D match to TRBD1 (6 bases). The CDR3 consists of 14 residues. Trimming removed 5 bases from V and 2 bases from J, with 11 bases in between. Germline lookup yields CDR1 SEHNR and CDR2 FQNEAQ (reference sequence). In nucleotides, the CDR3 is TGTGCCAGCAGCCGACAGGACTTCACAGATACGCAGTATTTT. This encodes CASSRQDFTDTQYF.

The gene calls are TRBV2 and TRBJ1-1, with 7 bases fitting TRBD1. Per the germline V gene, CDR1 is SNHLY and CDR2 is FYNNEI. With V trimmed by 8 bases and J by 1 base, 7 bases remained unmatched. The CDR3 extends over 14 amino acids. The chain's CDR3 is CASEGTAENTEAFF. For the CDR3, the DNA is TGTGCCAGCGAAGGGACAGCAGAGAACACTGAAGCTTTCTTT. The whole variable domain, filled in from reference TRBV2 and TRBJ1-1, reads EPEVTQTPSHQVTQMGQEVILRCVPISNHLYFYWYRQILGQKVEFLVSFYNNEISEKSEIFDDQFSVERPDGSNFTLKIRSTKLEDSAMYFCASEGTAENTEAFFGQGTRLTVV.

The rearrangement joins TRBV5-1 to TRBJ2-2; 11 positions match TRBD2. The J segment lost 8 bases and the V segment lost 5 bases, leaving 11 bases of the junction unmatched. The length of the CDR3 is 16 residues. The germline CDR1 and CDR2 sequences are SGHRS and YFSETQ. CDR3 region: CASRNIAGGPSGELFF. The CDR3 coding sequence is TGCGCCAGCAGAAATATAGCGGGAGGGCCGTCGGGGGAGCTGTTTTTT.

The CDR3 protein is CASSLQGGSNQPQHF. CDR3 sequence (DNA): TGTGCCAGCAGCTTACAGGGGGGCAGCAATCAGCCCCAGCATTTT. This sequence joins TRBV7-8 and TRBJ1-5; 7 bases line up with TRBD1. This CDR3 has 15 residues. Germline V gene lookup returns CDR1 SGHVS and CDR2 FQNEAQ. Trimming at V came to 2 bases and at J to 1 base, leaving 2 bases not matched to a gene.

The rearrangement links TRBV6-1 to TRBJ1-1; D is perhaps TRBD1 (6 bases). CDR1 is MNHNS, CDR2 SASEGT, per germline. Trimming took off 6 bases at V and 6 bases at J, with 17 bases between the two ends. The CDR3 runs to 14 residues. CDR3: CASSDTGYDSEAFF. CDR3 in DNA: TGTGCCAGCAGCGACACAGGGTACGATTCTGAAGCTTTCTTT.

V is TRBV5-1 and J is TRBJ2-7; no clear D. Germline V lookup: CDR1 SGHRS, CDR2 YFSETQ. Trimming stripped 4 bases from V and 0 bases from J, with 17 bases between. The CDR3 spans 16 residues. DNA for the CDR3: TGCGCCAGCAGCCTATTTAGATTTTCTAGCTCCTACGAGCAGTACTTC. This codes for CASSLFRFSSSYEQYF.

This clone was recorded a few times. CDR3 coding DNA: TGCGCCAGCAGCTTGGATCCGGGAGGGCCCTACGAGCAGTACTTC. Protein product: CASSLDPGGPYEQYF. The chain links TRBV5-1 to TRBJ2-7; 8 bases match TRBD2. CDR3 length: 15 residues. With 0 bases clipped from V and 2 bases from J, the junction kept 4 bases outside the gene matches. Germline lookup yields CDR1 SGHRS and CDR2 YFSETQ.

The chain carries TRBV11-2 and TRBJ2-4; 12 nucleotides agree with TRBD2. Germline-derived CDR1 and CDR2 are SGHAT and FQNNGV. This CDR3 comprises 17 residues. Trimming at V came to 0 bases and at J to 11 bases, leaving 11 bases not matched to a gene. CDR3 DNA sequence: TGTGCCAGCAGCTTAGATACGCTAGCGGGAGGGCCTTATGTTCAGTACTTC. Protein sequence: CASSLDTLAGGPYVQYF.

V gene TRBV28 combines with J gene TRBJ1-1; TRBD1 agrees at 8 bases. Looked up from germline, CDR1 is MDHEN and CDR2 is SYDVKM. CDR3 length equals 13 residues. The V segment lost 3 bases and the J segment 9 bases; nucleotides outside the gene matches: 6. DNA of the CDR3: TGTGCCAGCAGTTTCGACAGGGGATGGAAAGCTTTCTTT. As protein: CASSFDRGWKAFF.

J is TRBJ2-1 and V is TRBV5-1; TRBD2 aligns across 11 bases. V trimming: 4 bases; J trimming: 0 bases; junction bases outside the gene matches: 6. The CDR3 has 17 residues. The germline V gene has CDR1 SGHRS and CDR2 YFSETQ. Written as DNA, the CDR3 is TGCGCCAGCAGCCTGTCGACTAGCGGGGTCTCCTACAATGAGCAGTTCTTC. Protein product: CASSLSTSGVSYNEQFF.

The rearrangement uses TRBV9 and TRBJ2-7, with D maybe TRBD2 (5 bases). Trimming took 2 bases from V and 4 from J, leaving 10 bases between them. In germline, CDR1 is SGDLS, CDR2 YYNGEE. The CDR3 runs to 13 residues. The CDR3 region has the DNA TGTGCCAGCAGCGTTGAGGGAAGGTACGAGCAGTACTTC. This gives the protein CASSVEGRYEQYF.

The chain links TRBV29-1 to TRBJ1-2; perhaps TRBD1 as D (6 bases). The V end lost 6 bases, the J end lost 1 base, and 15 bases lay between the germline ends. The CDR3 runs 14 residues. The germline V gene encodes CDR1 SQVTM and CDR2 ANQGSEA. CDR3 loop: CSVLDRSLNYGYTF. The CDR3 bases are TGCAGCGTCCTTGACAGGAGCCTTAACTATGGCTACACCTTC.

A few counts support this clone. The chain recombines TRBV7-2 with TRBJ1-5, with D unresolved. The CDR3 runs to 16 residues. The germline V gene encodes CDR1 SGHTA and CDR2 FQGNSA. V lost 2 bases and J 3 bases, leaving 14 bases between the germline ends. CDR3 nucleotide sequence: TGTGCCAGCAGCTTACGTAAAGGCGGTCCCAATCAGCCCCAGCATTTT. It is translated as CASSLRKGGPNQPQHF.

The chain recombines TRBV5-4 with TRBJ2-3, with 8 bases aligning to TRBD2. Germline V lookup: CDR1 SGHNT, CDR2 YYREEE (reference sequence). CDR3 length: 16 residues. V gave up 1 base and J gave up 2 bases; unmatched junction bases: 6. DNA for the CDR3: TGTGCCAGCAGCTTGCTGGCGGGAGGCCCCACAGATACGCAGTATTTT. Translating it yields CASSLLAGGPTDTQYF.